This T cell receptor beta chain was recorded in a study of shared clonotypes between healthy human individuals. As for this clone: Additional DNA sequences in this sample encode the identical CDR3.

The V segment lost 5 bases and the J segment 1 base; nucleotides outside the gene matches: 4. There are 15 residues in the CDR3. Germline V gives CDR1 SEHNR, CDR2 FQNEAQ (reference sequence). The table came from immunoSEQ multiplex PCR; TCRdb's copy has only in-frame clones and leaves some out. The table shows approximately 2,000,000 clones, with around 90% occurring only once. The rearrangement links TRBV7-9 to TRBJ2-1; 8 bases agree with TRBD2. The sample comprised naive CD4+ T cells from PBMCs. Subset here: CD45RA+ positively selected. This receptor was obtained from a man between 18 and 35 years old in good health. Some clones in this sample may be carry-over from other donors' samples. CDR3 in amino acids: CASSLSGGSYNEQFF. The CDR3 DNA reads as TGTGCCAGCAGCCTCAGCGGGGGTTCCTACAATGAGCAGTTCTTC.